One and the same sample provided the 24 T cell receptor beta chains below, sequenced in a study of CD8 T cells in ankylosing spondylitis. TCRdb re-called the 5' RACE reads with MiXCR, one entry per CDR3 protein. The sample includes roughly 230,000 distinct CDR3 sequences, about 20% seen only once; the top ten take about a third. The sample was blood, either unsorted or a sorted T cell fraction (not recorded which). The receptors shown here come from a male donor with ankylosing spondylitis or in good health (not recorded which).

This clonotype appeared a few times. This rearrangement joins TRBV14 to TRBJ2-1; D remains ambiguous. CDR3 length equals 16 residues. Germline V gene data show CDR1 as SGHDN and CDR2 as FVKESK. V lost 0 bases and J 1 base, leaving 10 bases between the germline ends. This CDR3 reads CASSQESQLSYNEQFF. CDR3 nucleotide sequence: TGTGCCAGCAGCCAAGAGTCGCAGCTGTCCTACAATGAGCAGTTCTTC.

This clonotype was seen repeatedly, ten times or more. This sequence joins TRBV27 and TRBJ2-7; 7 bases map to TRBD1. Per the germline V gene, CDR1 is MNHEY and CDR2 is SMNVEV (reference sequence). The CDR3 is 15 residues long. With V trimmed by 2 bases and J by 0 bases, 4 bases remained unmatched. The CDR3, as DNA: TGTGCCAGCAGTTTACAGGGGGACAACTCCTACGAGCAGTACTTC. Translating gives CASSLQGDNSYEQYF.

The chain joins TRBV4-2 to TRBJ1-6; TRBD1 matches at 8 bases. CDR1 is LGHNA, CDR2 YNFKEQ, per germline. This CDR3 spans 15 amino acids. V shed 3 bases and J 7 bases; nucleotides not matched to a gene: 5. The CDR3 sequence: CASSQNRGSNSPLHF. The CDR3 DNA reads as TGTGCCAGCAGCCAGAACAGGGGGAGCAATTCACCCCTCCACTTT.

This clonotype was observed a few times. This chain joins TRBV20-1 and TRBJ2-7, with 13 bases matching TRBD2. V lost 5 bases and J lost 3; bases outside the gene matches: 13. The length of the CDR3 is 17 residues. The V gene's germline CDR1 is DFQATT and CDR2 SNEGSKA (reference sequence). CDR3: CSAPSSAGLAGDYEQYF. CDR3 coding DNA: TGCAGTGCTCCCTCCTCGGCCGGACTAGCGGGAGACTACGAGCAGTACTTC.

The V gene is TRBV9, the J gene TRBJ2-1; D remains ambiguous. Germline CDR1 and CDR2: SGDLS and YYNGEE. The V gene lost 0 bases and the J gene lost 8 bases, with 18 bases spanning the gap. This CDR3 has 16 residues. Here the CDR3 reads CASSVDSPSLKDEQFF. The CDR3 DNA is TGTGCCAGCAGCGTAGATAGTCCCTCCCTTAAGGATGAGCAGTTCTTC. Based on the CDR3 plus reference TRBV9 and TRBJ2-1, the full variable domain is DSGVTQTPKHLITATGQRVTLRCSPRSGDLSVYWYQQSLDQGLQFLIQYYNGEERAKGNILERFSAQQFPDLHSELNLSSLELGDSALYFCASSVDSPSLKDEQFFGPGTRLTVL.

The genes are TRBV20-1 and TRBJ2-1, with 8 bases matching TRBD2. Looked up from germline, CDR1 is DFQATT and CDR2 is SNEGSKA (reference sequence). J was trimmed by 0 bases and V by 1 base; bases with no gene match: 14. This CDR3 has 19 residues. The CDR3 region has the DNA TGCAGTGCTAGAGCGCCGGGACTAGTGCGACAAAGCTCCTACAATGAGCAGTTCTTC. This translates into CSARAPGLVRQSSYNEQFF.

The table lists this clonotype with many counts. The J gene is TRBJ2-7, the V gene TRBV11-2, with unresolved D. CDR3 size: 14 residues. Trimming took 1 base from V and 1 from J, leaving 8 bases between them. Germline CDR1 SGHAT, CDR2 FQNNGV. CDR3 in DNA: TGTGCCAGCAGCTTAGTCAGAATTTCCTACGAGCAGTACTTC. Protein sequence: CASSLVRISYEQYF.

DNA of the CDR3: TGCAGCGTGAACACCCCAAACAGGGACACCGGGGAGCTGTTTTTT. Translating it yields CSVNTPNRDTGELFF. The rearrangement uses TRBV29-1 and TRBJ2-2; D is perhaps TRBD1 (6 bases). CDR1 and CDR2 (germline): SQVTM, ANQGSEA. This CDR3 has 15 amino acids. V lost 6 bases and J lost 3, with 17 bases in between.

This clonotype has more than one count but fewer than ten. The V call is TRBV12-3 or TRBV12-4, the J call TRBJ1-4, with D possibly matching TRBD1 (5 bases). Between the trimmed V and J ends, which lost 6 bases and 4 bases, there was a span of 12 bases. The CDR3 sequence is 14 residues long. The CDR3 DNA follows: TGTGCCAGCAGCGCAGGGTCTGGTAATGAAAAACTGTTTTTT. As protein: CASSAGSGNEKLFF.

This clonotype has more than one count but fewer than ten. The chain joins TRBV6-2 or TRBV6-3 to TRBJ2-7; 12 nucleotides match TRBD1. CDR1 MNHEY and CDR2 SVGEGT come from the germline V gene. The CDR3 consists of 15 residues. V trimming: 6 bases; J trimming: 5 bases; junction bases outside the gene matches: 8. The CDR3 spells CASRLPGTGGDEQYF. The CDR3 region has the DNA TGTGCCAGCAGACTCCCCGGGACAGGGGGCGACGAGCAGTACTTC.

V and J are TRBV20-1 and TRBJ2-1; D is possibly TRBD2 (5 bases). The V and J ends lost 3 bases and 3 bases respectively, with 18 bases between them. Germline V CDR1 and CDR2: DFQATT, SNEGSKA (reference sequence). The CDR3 loop spans 16 amino acids. CDR3: CSASALERTIYNEQFF. DNA for the CDR3: TGCAGTGCTAGTGCTCTGGAGCGGACGATCTACAATGAGCAGTTCTTC.

This clonotype was seen a handful of times. CDR3 residues: CSVEATGVEQFF. The DNA of the CDR3 is TGCAGCGTTGAAGCTACAGGGGTCGAGCAGTTCTTC. This chain uses TRBV29-1 with TRBJ2-1, with 7 positions matching TRBD1. The V and J ends lost 1 base and 10 bases, in that order; junction bases with no gene match: 4. The CDR3 length is 12 residues. Germline CDR1 reads SQVTM; CDR2 reads ANQGSEA.

There are a few counts of this clonotype. The CDR3 region has the DNA TGCGCCAGCAGCCCGGACTCTGCGGCGCTGTTTTTT. It yields the protein CASSPDSAALFF. The genes are TRBV5-1 and TRBJ2-2; the D gene is possibly TRBD2 (5 bases). Germline CDR1 and CDR2: SGHRS and YFSETQ. CDR3 length: 12 amino acids. V was pared by 4 bases and J by 13 bases, with 14 bases between.

CDR3 residues: CASSLDQTSLGLYEQYF. CDR3 DNA: TGTGCCAGCAGCTTAGATCAAACTAGTCTAGGACTCTACGAGCAGTACTTC. The genes are TRBV11-2 and TRBJ2-7; perhaps TRBD2 as D (5 bases). V lost 0 bases and J lost 3, with 18 bases in between. Germline V CDR1 and CDR2: SGHAT, FQNNGV. The CDR3 covers 17 residues.

This clonotype was seen more than once but under ten times. The V call is TRBV11-2, the J call TRBJ2-1, with D uncertain. Germline V CDR1 and CDR2: SGHAT, FQNNGV. The V end was cut by 5 bases, the J end by 8 bases, with 13 bases between. CDR3 size: 13 residues. Here the CDR3 DNA reads TGTGCCAGCAGCCCTTCATCGGGCTATGAGCAGTTCTTC. Translating gives CASSPSSGYEQFF.

J is TRBJ2-1 and V is TRBV29-1; 9 nucleotides align to TRBD2. Germline V lookup: CDR1 SQVTM, CDR2 ANQGSEA. Trimming removed 6 bases from V and 1 base from J; junction bases left unmatched: 4. This CDR3 contains 14 residues. This CDR3 is CSVLAGRSYNEQFF. The CDR3 DNA reads TGCAGCGTCCTAGCGGGAAGGTCCTACAATGAGCAGTTCTTC.

This clonotype was observed at least ten times. The genes are TRBV5-1 and TRBJ2-7, with a possible D match to TRBD2 (6 bases). Trimming took off 4 bases at V and 2 bases at J, with 13 bases between the two ends. CDR1 and CDR2 (germline): SGHRS, YFSETQ. The length of the CDR3 is 14 residues. CDR3 sequence: CASSLQGGPYEQYF. CDR3 nucleotides: TGCGCCAGCAGCCTTCAAGGAGGGCCCTACGAGCAGTACTTC.

The chain is built from TRBV6-1 and TRBJ1-2, with 8 nucleotides matching TRBD1. The CDR3 contains 13 residues. CDR1 MNHNS and CDR2 SASEGT come from the germline V gene. V was clipped by 5 bases and J by 6 bases; unmatched bases: 5. In nucleotides, the CDR3 is TGTGCCAGCAGTAGACAGGGGATGGATGGCTACACCTTC. Translated: CASSRQGMDGYTF.

This chain joins TRBV2 and TRBJ2-4; D unclear. The CDR3 extends over 15 amino acids. Trimming removed 2 bases at V and 1 base at J, with 9 bases between. The V gene's germline CDR1 is SNHLY and CDR2 FYNNEI. This CDR3 is CASSETPGAKNIQYF. CDR3 coding DNA: TGTGCCAGCAGTGAAACGCCCGGGGCCAAAAACATTCAGTACTTC. The variable domain in full, with the rest retrieved from reference TRBV2 and TRBJ2-4, is EPEVTQTPSHQVTQMGQEVILRCVPISNHLYFYWYRQILGQKVEFLVSFYNNEISEKSEIFDDQFSVERPDGSNFTLKIRSTKLEDSAMYFCASSETPGAKNIQYFGAGTRLSVL.

This clonotype was detected many times. This chain joins TRBV29-1 and TRBJ2-7; the D gene is possibly TRBD1 (5 bases). CDR3 length equals 12 residues. Germline-derived CDR1 and CDR2 are SQVTM and ANQGSEA. With 3 bases removed from V and 7 bases from J, the gap between germline ends came to 13 bases. The CDR3 coding sequence is TGCAGCGTTGACACCGGACAAAGTGAGCAGTACTTC. Translating it yields CSVDTGQSEQYF.

The chain links TRBV7-9 to TRBJ2-1, with D tentatively TRBD2 (5 bases). The germline CDR1 and CDR2 sequences are SEHNR and FQNEAQ (reference sequence). The CDR3 is 17 residues long. The V end was cut by 5 bases, the J end by 5 bases, with 22 bases between. The CDR3 coding sequence is TGTGCCAGCAGCCAGACCCGAGGGCTGGGAGAGGACAATGAGCAGTTCTTC. Translated, it gives CASSQTRGLGEDNEQFF.

V is TRBV4-3 and J is TRBJ2-7, with D perhaps TRBD1 or TRBD2 (5 bases each). This CDR3 is 16 amino acids long. V was shortened by 4 bases and J by 0 bases, with 16 bases between the two germline ends. The germline CDR1 and CDR2 sequences are LGHNA and YSLEER. The DNA of the CDR3 is TGCGCCAGCAGCCCGTCGACGGGGACCGTCTCCTACGAGCAGTACTTC. This encodes CASSPSTGTVSYEQYF.

V is TRBV4-1 and J is TRBJ2-7; maybe TRBD2 (6 bases). Per germline, CDR1 MGHRA and CDR2 YSYEKL. This CDR3 contains 14 residues. V lost 1 base to trimming and J lost 3 bases, with 10 bases between them. For the CDR3, the DNA is TGCGCCAGCAGCCAAGGTCGGGGGATCTACGAGCAGTACTTC. This translates into CASSQGRGIYEQYF.

The chain uses TRBV14 and TRBJ2-1; D remains ambiguous. V lost 3 bases to trimming and J lost 2 bases, with 11 bases between them. This CDR3 has 15 residues. CDR1 and CDR2 (germline): SGHDN, FVKESK. The CDR3 DNA reads as TGTGCCAGCAGCCAGGGATTCATGGCCTACAATGAGCAGTTCTTC. It yields the protein CASSQGFMAYNEQFF.